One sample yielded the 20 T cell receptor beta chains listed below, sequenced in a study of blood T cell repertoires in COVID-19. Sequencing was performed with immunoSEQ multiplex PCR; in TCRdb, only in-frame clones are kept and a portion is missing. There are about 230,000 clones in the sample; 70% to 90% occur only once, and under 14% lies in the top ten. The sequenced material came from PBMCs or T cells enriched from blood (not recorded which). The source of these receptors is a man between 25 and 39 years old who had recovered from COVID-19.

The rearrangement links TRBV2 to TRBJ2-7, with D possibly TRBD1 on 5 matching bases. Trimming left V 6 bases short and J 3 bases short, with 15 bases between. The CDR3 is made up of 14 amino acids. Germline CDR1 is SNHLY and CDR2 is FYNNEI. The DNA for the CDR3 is TGTGCCAGCAGGGGGCAGGTCGAGGTCTACGAGCAGTACTTC. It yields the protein CASRGQVEVYEQYF.

The CDR3 DNA follows: TGTGCCAGCAGCACCAGCGGGAGCGATCGGGACAATGAGCAGTTCTTC. Its translation is CASSTSGSDRDNEQFF. The chain combines TRBV11-1 with TRBJ2-1; 8 bases match TRBD2. CDR1 is SGHAT, CDR2 FQDESV, per germline (reference sequence). The V gene end was trimmed by 5 bases and the J gene end by 5 bases; junction bases not matched to a gene: 11. The CDR3 has 16 residues.

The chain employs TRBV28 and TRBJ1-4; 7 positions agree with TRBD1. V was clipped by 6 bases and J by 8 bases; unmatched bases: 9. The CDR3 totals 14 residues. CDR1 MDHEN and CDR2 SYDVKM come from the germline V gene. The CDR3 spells CASSVGGFREKLFF. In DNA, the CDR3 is TGTGCCAGCAGCGTAGGGGGCTTTAGGGAAAAACTGTTTTTT.

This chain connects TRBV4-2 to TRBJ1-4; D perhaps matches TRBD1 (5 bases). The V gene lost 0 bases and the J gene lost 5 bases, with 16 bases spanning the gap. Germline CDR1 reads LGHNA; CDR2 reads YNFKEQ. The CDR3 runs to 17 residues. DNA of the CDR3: TGTGCCAGCAGCCAAGATATCGAGGTACAGGCAAATGAAAAACTGTTTTTT. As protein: CASSQDIEVQANEKLFF.

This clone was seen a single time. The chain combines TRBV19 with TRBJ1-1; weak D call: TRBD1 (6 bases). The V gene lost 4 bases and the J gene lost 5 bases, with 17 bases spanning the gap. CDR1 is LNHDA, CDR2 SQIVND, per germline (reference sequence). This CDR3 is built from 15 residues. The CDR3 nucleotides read TGTGCCAGTAGTAACCCCGGGGGGGGCCGGACTGAAGCTTTCTTT. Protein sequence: CASSNPGGGRTEAFF. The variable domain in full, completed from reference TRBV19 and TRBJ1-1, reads DGGITQSPKYLFRKEGQNVTLSCEQNLNHDAMYWYRQDPGQGLRLIYYSQIVNDFQKGDIAEGYSVSREKKESFPLTVTSAQKNPTAFYLCASSNPGGGRTEAFFGQGTRLTVV.

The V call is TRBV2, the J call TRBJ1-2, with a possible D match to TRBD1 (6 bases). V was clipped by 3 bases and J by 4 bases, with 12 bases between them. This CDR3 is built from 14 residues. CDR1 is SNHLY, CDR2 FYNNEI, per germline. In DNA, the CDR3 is TGTGCCAGCAGTGAGTCTGGGGGCGGCTATGGCTACACCTTC. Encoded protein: CASSESGGGYGYTF. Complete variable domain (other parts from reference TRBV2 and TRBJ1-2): EPEVTQTPSHQVTQMGQEVILRCVPISNHLYFYWYRQILGQKVEFLVSFYNNEISEKSEIFDDQFSVERPDGSNFTLKIRSTKLEDSAMYFCASSESGGGYGYTFGSGTRLTVV.

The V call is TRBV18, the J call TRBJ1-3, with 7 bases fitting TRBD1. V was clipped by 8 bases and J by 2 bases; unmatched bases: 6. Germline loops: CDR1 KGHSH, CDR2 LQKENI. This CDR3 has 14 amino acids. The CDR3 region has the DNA TGTGCCAGCACGACAGGGTTGGCTGGAAACACCATATATTTT. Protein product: CASTTGLAGNTIYF.

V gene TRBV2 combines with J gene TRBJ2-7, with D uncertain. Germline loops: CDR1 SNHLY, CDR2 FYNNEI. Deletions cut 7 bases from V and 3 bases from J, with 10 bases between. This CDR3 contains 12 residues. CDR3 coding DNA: TGTGCCAGCACGCGGAATGGCTACGAGCAGTACTTC. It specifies CASTRNGYEQYF.

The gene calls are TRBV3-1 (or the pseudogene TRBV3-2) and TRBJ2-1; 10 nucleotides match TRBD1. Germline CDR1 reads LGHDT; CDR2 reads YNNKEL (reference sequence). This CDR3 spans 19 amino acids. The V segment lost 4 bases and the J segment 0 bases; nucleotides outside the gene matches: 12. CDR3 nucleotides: TGTGCCAGCAGCCCCCGGGACAGGGGTTTTCAGAGCTCCTACAATGAGCAGTTCTTC. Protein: CASSPRDRGFQSSYNEQFF.

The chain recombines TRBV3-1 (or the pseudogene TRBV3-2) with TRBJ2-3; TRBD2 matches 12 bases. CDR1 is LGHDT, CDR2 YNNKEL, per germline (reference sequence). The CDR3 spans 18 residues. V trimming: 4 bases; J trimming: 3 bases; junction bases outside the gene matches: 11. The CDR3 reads CASSLASGGAGATDTQYF. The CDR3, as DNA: TGTGCCAGCAGCCTTGCTAGCGGGGGGGCCGGGGCAACAGATACGCAGTATTTT.

The CDR3 DNA reads as TGTGCCAGCAGCCAAGAACGAATCAGGGGGCGGGTCACTGAAGCTTTCTTT. It is translated as CASSQERIRGRVTEAFF. This sequence joins TRBV3-1 (or the pseudogene TRBV3-2) and TRBJ1-1; 8 bases agree with TRBD1. V lost 0 bases, J lost 4 bases, and 10 bases stayed unmatched. This CDR3 has 17 residues. Per the germline V gene, CDR1 is LGHDT and CDR2 is YNNKEL (reference sequence).

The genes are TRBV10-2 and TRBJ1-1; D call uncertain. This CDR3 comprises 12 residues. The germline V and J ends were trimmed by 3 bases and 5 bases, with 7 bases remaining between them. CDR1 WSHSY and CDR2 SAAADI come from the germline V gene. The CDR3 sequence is CASSDILTEAFF. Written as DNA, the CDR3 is TGCGCCAGCAGTGATATTTTGACTGAAGCTTTCTTT.

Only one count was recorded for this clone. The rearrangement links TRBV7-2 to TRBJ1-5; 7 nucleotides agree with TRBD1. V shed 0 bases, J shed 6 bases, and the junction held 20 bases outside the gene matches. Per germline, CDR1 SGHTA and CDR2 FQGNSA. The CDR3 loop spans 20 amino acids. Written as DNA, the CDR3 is TGTGCCAGCAGCTTAGCTGAGGGGGCGGAAACGAATATCTGGTTTCAGCCCCAGCATTTT. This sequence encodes CASSLAEGAETNIWFQPQHF.

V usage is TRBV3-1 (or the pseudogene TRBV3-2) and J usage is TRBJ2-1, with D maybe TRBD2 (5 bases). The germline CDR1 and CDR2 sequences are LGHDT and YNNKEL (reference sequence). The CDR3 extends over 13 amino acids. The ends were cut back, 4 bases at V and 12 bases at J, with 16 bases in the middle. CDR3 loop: CASSPPLGRRQFF. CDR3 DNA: TGTGCCAGCAGCCCCCCTTTGGGGAGAAGGCAGTTCTTC.

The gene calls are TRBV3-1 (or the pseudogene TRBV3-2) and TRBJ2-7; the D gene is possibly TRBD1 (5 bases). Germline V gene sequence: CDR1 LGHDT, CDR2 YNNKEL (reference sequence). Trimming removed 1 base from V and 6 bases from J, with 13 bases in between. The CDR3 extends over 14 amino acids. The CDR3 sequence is CASSQGVGVGEQYF. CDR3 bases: TGTGCCAGCAGCCAAGGGGTAGGGGTAGGCGAGCAGTACTTC.

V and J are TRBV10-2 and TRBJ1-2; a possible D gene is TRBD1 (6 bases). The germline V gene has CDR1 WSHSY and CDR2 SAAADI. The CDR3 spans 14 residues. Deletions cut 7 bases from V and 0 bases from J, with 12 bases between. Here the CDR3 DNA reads TGCGCCAGCAAAAGGACAGACGCTAACTATGGCTACACCTTC. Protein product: CASKRTDANYGYTF.

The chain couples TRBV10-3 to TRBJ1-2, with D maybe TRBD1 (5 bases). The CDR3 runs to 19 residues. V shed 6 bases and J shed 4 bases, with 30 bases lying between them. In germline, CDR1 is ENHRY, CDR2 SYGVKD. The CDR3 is CAISDDRLSSSSPVYGYTF. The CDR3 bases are TGTGCCATCAGCGACGACAGACTTTCCTCGAGTTCCCCGGTCTATGGCTACACCTTC.

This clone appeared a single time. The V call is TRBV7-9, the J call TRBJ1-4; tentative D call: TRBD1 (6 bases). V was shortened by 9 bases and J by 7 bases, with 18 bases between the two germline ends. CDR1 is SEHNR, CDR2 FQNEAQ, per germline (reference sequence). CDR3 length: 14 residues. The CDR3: CASQRDTTIEKLFF. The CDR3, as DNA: TGTGCCAGTCAGCGGGACACAACCATTGAAAAACTGTTTTTT.

This chain's CDR3 is CASSRIAGGQETQYF. The CDR3 region has the DNA TGTGCCAGCAGCCGAATAGCGGGGGGCCAAGAGACCCAGTACTTC. This chain connects TRBV7-3 to TRBJ2-5; 10 nucleotides align to TRBD2. The length of the CDR3 is 15 residues. J lost 1 base, V lost 5 bases, and 4 bases had no gene match. Germline V gene data show CDR1 as SGHTA and CDR2 as FQGTGA.

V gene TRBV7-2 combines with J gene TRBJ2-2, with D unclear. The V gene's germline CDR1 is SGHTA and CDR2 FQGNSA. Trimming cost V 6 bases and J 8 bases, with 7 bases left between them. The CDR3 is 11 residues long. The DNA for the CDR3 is TGTGCCAGCAGAATCGGTGGGGAGCTGTTTTTT. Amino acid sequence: CASRIGGELFF.